This is a list of T cell receptor beta chains from one sample in a study of T-cell reconstitution after alpha-beta-depleted transplantation in children. MiXCR was run by TCRdb on the PCR reads, yielding one entry per CDR3 protein. The sample consists of some 200,000 distinct CDR3 sequences, 13% to 15% of them appearing once. This sample comprised PBMCs from the stem cell graft donor, obtained from the stem cell graft. The source of these receptors is a human donor who donated a stem cell graft to a child with acute lymphoblastic leukemia. CDR3s include the opening cysteine and the closing phenylalanine or tryptophan. D genes are given only for firm matches. A clone size is listed for some rows: how often the clone was seen (once, few, many), or a class if it is expanded.

V gene	clone size	J gene	D gene	CDR3 DNA	CDR3 protein
TRBV20-1	many	TRBJ2-1	TRBD2	TGCAGTGCTAGAGATGTGGGACTAGCGGGTTATGAGCAGTTCTTC	CSARDVGLAGYEQFF
TRBV7-2	.	TRBJ1-5	.	TGTGCCAGCAGCTCCCGGGGGAGCAATCAGCCCCAGCATTTT	CASSSRGSNQPQHF
TRBV12-3/TRBV12-4	many	TRBJ1-1	TRBD1	TGTGCCAGCACCTTAGGGGGCATGGACACTGAAGCTTTCTTT	CASTLGGMDTEAFF
TRBV5-1	many	TRBJ2-3	TRBD2	TGCGCCAGCCTAGCGGGCCGCGGAGCAGATACGCAGTATTTT	CASLAGRGADTQYF
TRBV5-1	.	TRBJ1-1	.	TGCGCCAGCAGGCCAGTTCCAGGGGACACTGAAGCTTTCTTC	CASRPVPGDTEAFF
TRBV12-3/TRBV12-4	once	TRBJ1-5	.	TGTGCCAGCAGCTATGGCGGGGCTCGGCAGCCCCAGCATTTT	CASSYGGARQPQHF
TRBV10-3	many	TRBJ2-3	.	TGTGCCACGGGGCCCACAGATACGCAGTATTTT	CATGPTDTQYF
TRBV10-1	many	TRBJ2-5	.	TGCGCCAGCAGTGAGACAGTTCAAGAGACCCAGTACTTC	CASSETVQETQYF
TRBV4-2	.	TRBJ2-1	.	TGTGCCAGCAGCCAGACAGCGGGTTACAATGAGCAGTTCTTC	CASSQTAGYNEQFF
TRBV6-2/TRBV6-3	few	TRBJ1-1	.	TGTGCCAGCAGTTACTCGCATGTGAACACTGAAGCTTTCTTT	CASSYSHVNTEAFF
TRBV6-5	many	TRBJ2-5	.	TGTGCCAGCAGTTACTCGGGACTCCAAGAGACCCAGTACTTC	CASSYSGLQETQYF
TRBV12-3/TRBV12-4	many	TRBJ2-2	.	TGTGCCAGCACCACCAAGGGGGAGCTGTTTTTT	CASTTKGELFF
TRBV10-2	many	TRBJ2-3	TRBD2	TGCGCCAGCAGTGACCCAGCGGGAGGGGTCGATACGCAGTATTTT	CASSDPAGGVDTQYF
TRBV20-1	few	TRBJ1-1	TRBD1	TGCAGTGCTAGAGATCCGGGACAGGATCCGAACACTGAAGCTTTCTTT	CSARDPGQDPNTEAFF
TRBV7-9	.	TRBJ2-1	.	TGTGCCAGCAGCCGAGGAGGATCCATCTCCTACAATGAGCAGTTCTTC	CASSRGGSISYNEQFF
TRBV12-3/TRBV12-4	.	TRBJ2-1	.	TGTGCCAGCAGTTCCCAGCGGTTTTCCTACAATGAGCAGTTCTTC	CASSSQRFSYNEQFF
TRBV20-1	few	TRBJ2-1	.	TGCAGTGCCCAACGGTCCACTTACTACAATGAGCAGTTCTTC	CSAQRSTYYNEQFF
TRBV5-1	many	TRBJ2-3	.	TGCGCCAGCAGCCCCCGCGGACAACTCACAGATACGCAGTATTTT	CASSPRGQLTDTQYF
TRBV28	few	TRBJ1-4	.	TGTGCCAGCAGTCGCCCAGGGGACTTTAATGAAAAACTGTTTTTT	CASSRPGDFNEKLFF
TRBV12-3/TRBV12-4	many	TRBJ1-1	.	TGTGCCAGCAGTCACACACCGGGACGGAACACTGAAGCTTTCTTT	CASSHTPGRNTEAFF
TRBV5-1	many	TRBJ2-3	.	TGTGCCAGCAGCTTAGGGGGGCGCGATACGCAGTATTTT	CASSLGGRDTQYF
TRBV5-1	many	TRBJ1-1	.	TGCGCCAGCAGCCTTGACAGAAATAATGAAGCTTTCTTT	CASSLDRNNEAFF